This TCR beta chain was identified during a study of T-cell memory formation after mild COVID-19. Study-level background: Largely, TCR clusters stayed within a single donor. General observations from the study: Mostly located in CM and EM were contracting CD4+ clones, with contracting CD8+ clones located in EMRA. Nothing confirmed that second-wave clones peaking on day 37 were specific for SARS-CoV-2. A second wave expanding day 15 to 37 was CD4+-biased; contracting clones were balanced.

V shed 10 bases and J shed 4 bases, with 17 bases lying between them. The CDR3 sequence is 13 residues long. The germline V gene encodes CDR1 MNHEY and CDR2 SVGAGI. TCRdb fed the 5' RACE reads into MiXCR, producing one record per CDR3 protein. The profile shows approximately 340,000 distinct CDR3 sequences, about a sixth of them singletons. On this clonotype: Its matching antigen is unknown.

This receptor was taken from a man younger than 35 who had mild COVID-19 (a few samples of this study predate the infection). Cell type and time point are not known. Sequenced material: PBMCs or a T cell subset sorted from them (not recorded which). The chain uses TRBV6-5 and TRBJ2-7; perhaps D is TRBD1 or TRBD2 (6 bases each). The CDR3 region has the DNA TGTGCCACCAATCGGCAAGGGGGGTACGAGCAGTACTTC. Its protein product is CATNRQGGYEQYF.